These 12 T cell receptor beta chains came from one sample sequenced in a study of identical twins. From the 5' RACE reads, TCRdb called clonotypes with MiXCR, one entry per CDR3 protein. There are fewer than 650,000 distinct CDR3 sequences in the sample; just over 7% occur only once, and 1.6% lies in the top ten. This same sample was also part of a study on yellow fever vaccine responses in identical twins.

The sample comprised PBMCs. These receptors were obtained from a woman aged 18-29 years in good health.

This clonotype was recorded a few times. V usage is TRBV10-3 and J usage is TRBJ2-3; D remains ambiguous. The CDR3 has 13 residues. Germline V CDR1 and CDR2: ENHRY, SYGVKD. The V gene lost 1 base and the J gene lost 4 bases, with 6 bases spanning the gap. In nucleotides, the CDR3 is TGTGCCATCAGTGAGTTTCCCGCAGATACGCAGTATTTT. Translation gives CAISEFPADTQYF.

This clonotype was counted a few times. V is TRBV6-1 and J is TRBJ2-5; 7 positions agree with TRBD1. CDR1 MNHNS and CDR2 SASEGT come from the germline V gene. This CDR3 has 15 amino acids. V shed 6 bases and J 1 base; nucleotides not matched to a gene: 8. CDR3 sequence: CASSPSRDSQETQYF. For the CDR3, the DNA is TGTGCCAGCAGCCCTTCCCGGGACAGCCAAGAGACCCAGTACTTC.

This chain joins TRBV20-1 and TRBJ2-2; 8 nucleotides align to TRBD1. J gave up 4 bases and V 6 bases, and 10 bases lay outside the gene matches. The germline V gene has CDR1 DFQATT and CDR2 SNEGSKA (reference sequence). CDR3 length equals 15 residues. The CDR3 sequence is CSAPNRGEPTGELFF. In DNA, the CDR3 is TGCAGTGCCCCCAACAGGGGGGAGCCCACCGGGGAGCTGTTTTTT.

The genes are TRBV29-1 and TRBJ1-3; D unresolved. Trimming removed 4 bases from V and 2 bases from J, with 9 bases in between. The CDR3 is 13 amino acids. Germline V gives CDR1 SQVTM, CDR2 ANQGSEA. Here the CDR3 reads CSVGGGTGNTIYF. The CDR3 nucleotides read TGCAGCGTTGGGGGTGGTACTGGAAACACCATATATTTT.

This clonotype was counted at least ten times. A much larger clonotype is one base distant, so this may be a read error. The CDR3 region is CASSDNTGELFF. In DNA, the CDR3 is TGTGCCAGCAGTGATAACACCGGGGAGCTGTTTTTT. The chain carries TRBV25-1 and TRBJ2-2; D not resolved. Germline V lookup: CDR1 MGHDK, CDR2 SYGVNS. The CDR3 totals 12 residues. V shed 3 bases and J shed 2 bases, with 1 base lying between them.

This clonotype was seen a few times. V gene TRBV5-1 combines with J gene TRBJ1-1; D gene ambiguous. V dropped 4 bases and J dropped 5 bases, with 18 bases sitting between them. The CDR3 is made up of 15 amino acids. CDR1 and CDR2 from the germline V gene are SGHRS and YFSETQ. The CDR3 region has the DNA TGCGCCAGCAGCGTCCACCAGACGGGAGGGACTGAAGCTTTCTTT. It yields the protein CASSVHQTGGTEAFF.

This clonotype was found many times. V and J are TRBV7-9 and TRBJ2-1; weak D call: TRBD2 (6 bases). The CDR3 covers 15 residues. V was trimmed by 5 bases and J by 1 base, leaving 12 bases between them. Per the germline V gene, CDR1 is SEHNR and CDR2 is FQNEAQ (reference sequence). CDR3 sequence: CASSSSGQSYNEQFF. CDR3 nucleotide sequence: TGTGCCAGCAGCAGTAGCGGCCAATCCTACAATGAGCAGTTCTTC.

There are many counts of this clonotype. This chain's CDR3 is CASSLFRDRDNEQFF. The CDR3 bases are TGCGCCAGCAGCCTGTTCCGGGACAGGGACAATGAGCAGTTCTTC. V is TRBV5-1 and J is TRBJ2-1, with 9 bases identical to TRBD1. Looked up from germline, CDR1 is SGHRS and CDR2 is YFSETQ. The CDR3 consists of 15 residues. After removal of 4 bases from V and 5 bases from J, the junction contained 7 bases not matched to a gene.

This clonotype was observed a few times. The chain joins TRBV4-1 to TRBJ2-1; a weak D match, TRBD1 (5 bases). The CDR3 sequence is 15 residues long. Between the trimmed V and J ends, which lost 1 base and 5 bases, there was a span of 12 bases. From germline, CDR1 is MGHRA and CDR2 YSYEKL. Here the CDR3 reads CASSQGDRNNNEQFF. Here the CDR3 DNA reads TGCGCCAGCAGCCAAGGAGACAGAAACAACAATGAGCAGTTCTTC.

This clonotype was recorded many times. The V call is TRBV7-9, the J call TRBJ2-7; unclear D gene. Trimming took 4 bases from V and 0 from J, leaving 13 bases between them. CDR3 size: 15 residues. Germline-derived CDR1 and CDR2 are SEHNR and FQNEAQ (reference sequence). The DNA for the CDR3 is TGTGCCAGCAGCTCAGGAGCAGGTGACTCCTACGAGCAGTACGTC. Translation gives CASSSGAGDSYEQYV.

This clonotype was counted between two and nine times. This chain joins TRBV5-1 and TRBJ2-1; 12 bases map to TRBD2. V lost 4 bases to trimming and J lost 4 bases; unmatched junction nucleotides: 6. Germline loops: CDR1 SGHRS, CDR2 YFSETQ. The CDR3 totals 16 residues. CDR3 coding DNA: TGCGCCAGCAGCACCCGACTAGCGGGGGTGTACAATGAGCAGTTCTTC. Translation gives CASSTRLAGVYNEQFF.

In this sample, this clonotype turned up many times. The gene calls are TRBV3-1 and TRBJ2-7; unclear D gene. CDR1 and CDR2 (germline): LGHDT, YNNKEL (reference sequence). V dropped 1 base and J dropped 4 bases, with 8 bases sitting between them. The CDR3 consists of 13 residues. The CDR3 sequence: CASSQAGDYEQYV. The CDR3 nucleotides read TGTGCCAGCAGCCAAGCTGGGGATTACGAGCAGTACGTC.